Here is one TCR beta chain with its context. This sample is part of a study of T cell responses to AZD1222 COVID-19 vaccine. Generated by immunoSEQ multiplex PCR, the TCRdb table keeps only in-frame clones and is missing some. Of roughly 120,000 clones in the sample, about four fifths were seen once. CDR3 length: 13 residues. Germline-derived CDR1 and CDR2 are MDHEN and SYDVKM. V was shortened by 6 bases and J by 3 bases, with 11 bases between the two germline ends. The chain carries TRBV28 and TRBJ1-2; D not resolved. The sequence was collected from an adult in good health. Specimen: peripheral blood, collected on day 0 of AZD1222 vaccination. This CDR3 reads CASSMDRDYGYTF. The CDR3 DNA sequence: TGTGCCAGCAGCATGGACCGGGACTATGGCTACACCTTC.